This T cell receptor (beta chain) emerged from a study of cytomegalovirus exposure and HLA in healthy donors. Study-wide background: In a later analysis, the 120 or so validation repertoires were reported to have used the same platform as the roughly 600 first-cohort repertoires.

Concerning this clone: What it binds is unknown.

Study-level findings and limits: According to a subsequent analysis, TCR clusters from the first cohort were inclined to appear together in the roughly 130 validation repertoires.

The V segment lost 4 bases and the J segment 0 bases; nucleotides outside the gene matches: 4. Germline-derived CDR1 and CDR2 are SGHNT and YYREEE (reference sequence). The CDR3 spans 15 residues. Sequenced by immunoSEQ multiplex PCR; TCRdb stores in-frame clones only, minus some. The sample lists over 20,000 clones; 97% were seen once. The V and J genes are TRBV5-4 and TRBJ2-5; the match to TRBD2 covers 9 bases. Sequences were obtained from PBMCs. This TCR derives from a man younger than 40 in good health and CMV-seropositive. CDR3 DNA: TGTGCCAGCAGCCGACTAGCGGAGAACCAAGAGACCCAGTACTTC. Its translation is CASSRLAENQETQYF.